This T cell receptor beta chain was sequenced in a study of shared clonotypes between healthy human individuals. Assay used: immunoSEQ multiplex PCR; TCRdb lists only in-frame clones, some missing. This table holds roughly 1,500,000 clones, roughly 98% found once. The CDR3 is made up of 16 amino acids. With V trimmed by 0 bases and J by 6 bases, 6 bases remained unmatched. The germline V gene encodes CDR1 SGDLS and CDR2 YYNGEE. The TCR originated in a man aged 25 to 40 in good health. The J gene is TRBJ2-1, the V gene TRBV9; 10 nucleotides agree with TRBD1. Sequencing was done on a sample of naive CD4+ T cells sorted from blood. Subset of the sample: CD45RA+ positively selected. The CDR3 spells CASSVVGQGMGNEQFF. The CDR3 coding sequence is TGTGCCAGCAGCGTAGTGGGACAGGGGATGGGCAATGAGCAGTTCTTC.